These 13 T cell receptor beta chains came from one sample sequenced in a study of blood T cell repertoires in COVID-19. Data came from immunoSEQ multiplex PCR; TCRdb stores just in-frame clones and leaves some out. This table holds some 350,000 clones, around 86% found once. The sample taken for sequencing was peripheral blood. These TCRs come from a human donor in a cohort sampled during active COVID-19.

The chain joins TRBV4-1 to TRBJ2-2; TRBD2 matches 14 bases. Germline CDR1 and CDR2: MGHRA and YSYEKL. The CDR3 is made up of 17 amino acids. Losses at the gene ends were 3 bases for V and 4 bases for J; bases not matched to a gene: 4. This chain's CDR3 is CASSQGLAGASTGELFF. The CDR3 nucleotides are TGCGCCAGCAGCCAGGGACTAGCGGGGGCCTCCACCGGGGAGCTGTTTTTT.

The chain uses TRBV3-1 (or the pseudogene TRBV3-2) and TRBJ2-3; D possibly corresponds to TRBD2 (6 bases). V was shortened by 0 bases and J by 9 bases, with 16 bases between the two germline ends. The CDR3 contains 15 residues. Germline V gives CDR1 LGHDT, CDR2 YNNKEL (reference sequence). The CDR3 region is CASSQDQVLGGTQYF. CDR3 sequence (DNA): TGTGCCAGCAGCCAAGATCAGGTACTAGGAGGGACGCAGTATTTT.

This chain connects TRBV27 to TRBJ2-5, with TRBD2 as a possible D gene (6 bases). V lost 6 bases to trimming and J lost 2 bases, with 19 bases between them. This CDR3 is built from 16 residues. Germline V gene data show CDR1 as MNHEY and CDR2 as SMNVEV (reference sequence). CDR3 sequence reads: CASSTLRRRGQETQYF. CDR3 in DNA: TGTGCCAGCAGCACCCTCCGCCGGAGGGGACAAGAGACCCAGTACTTC.

V usage is TRBV10-3 and J usage is TRBJ2-7; 7 nucleotides match TRBD1. The length of the CDR3 is 15 residues. Trimming cost V 5 bases and J 2 bases; bases outside gene matches: 9. The V gene's germline CDR1 is ENHRY and CDR2 SYGVKD. The CDR3 sequence is CAISHRDRVPYEQYF. The CDR3 DNA reads as TGTGCCATCAGTCATCGGGACAGAGTTCCCTACGAGCAGTACTTC.

This sequence joins TRBV5-1 and TRBJ2-7; 8 bases are a match to TRBD1. The V and J ends lost 0 bases and 3 bases, in that order; junction bases with no gene match: 8. There are 16 residues in the CDR3. Germline-derived CDR1 and CDR2 are SGHRS and YFSETQ. The CDR3 bases are TGCGCCAGCAGCTTGGGACCTGGACAGGGAAACTACGAGCAGTACTTC. Translating gives CASSLGPGQGNYEQYF.

The V call is TRBV9, the J call TRBJ1-5, with D maybe TRBD1 (5 bases). Germline V gives CDR1 SGDLS, CDR2 YYNGEE. V lost 3 bases to trimming and J lost 3 bases, with 13 bases between them. This CDR3 comprises 15 residues. CDR3 sequence reads: CASSAYDSFNQPQHF. For the CDR3, the DNA is TGTGCCAGCAGCGCCTATGACAGTTTCAATCAGCCCCAGCATTTT.

This chain joins TRBV6-1 and TRBJ1-5; D unresolved. Germline-derived CDR1 and CDR2 are MNHNS and SASEGT. The CDR3 spans 13 residues. With 0 bases removed from V and 11 bases from J, the gap between germline ends came to 11 bases. The CDR3 DNA follows: TGTGCCAGCAGTGAAGCAGATCTTGAGTCCCAGCATTTT. Amino acids: CASSEADLESQHF.

CDR3 loop: CAWGQGVRETQYF. CDR3 bases: TGTGCCTGGGGACAGGGGGTTAGGGAGACCCAGTACTTC. This chain uses TRBV30 with TRBJ2-5; 10 bases match TRBD1. Germline CDR1 and CDR2: GTSNPN and SVGIG (reference sequence). Trimming removed 5 bases from V and 5 bases from J; junction bases left unmatched: 5. This CDR3 spans 13 amino acids.

The chain is built from TRBV5-6 and TRBJ2-5, with D perhaps TRBD2 (5 bases). This CDR3 spans 14 amino acids. The germline V and J ends were trimmed by 2 bases and 5 bases, with 13 bases remaining between them. Germline V lookup: CDR1 SGHDT, CDR2 YYEEEE. In DNA, the CDR3 is TGTGCCAGCAGCTTTTCTTTATCGGGGGAGACCCAGTACTTC. Amino acid sequence: CASSFSLSGETQYF.

This chain connects TRBV19 to TRBJ2-3, with 12 positions matching TRBD1. The CDR3 has 15 amino acids. Trimming removed 4 bases from V and 4 bases from J; junction bases left unmatched: 3. Looked up from germline, CDR1 is LNHDA and CDR2 is SQIVND (reference sequence). CDR3 sequence: CASSTGTGGADTQYF. The CDR3 DNA follows: TGTGCCAGTAGTACCGGGACAGGGGGCGCAGATACGCAGTATTTT. Supplemented by reference TRBV19 and TRBJ2-3, the full variable domain reads DGGITQSPKYLFRKEGQNVTLSCEQNLNHDAMYWYRQDPGQGLRLIYYSQIVNDFQKGDIAEGYSVSREKKESFPLTVTSAQKNPTAFYLCASSTGTGGADTQYFGPGTRLTVL.

The J gene is TRBJ2-2, the V gene TRBV5-1; 8 bases are a match to TRBD2. Looked up from germline, CDR1 is SGHRS and CDR2 is YFSETQ. This CDR3 is built from 13 residues. Trimming removed 7 bases from V and 5 bases from J; junction bases left unmatched: 4. The CDR3, as DNA: TGCGCCAGCGGACTAGCCGGAACCGGGGAGCTGTTTTTT. This translates into CASGLAGTGELFF.

The V gene is TRBV27, the J gene TRBJ1-3, with D uncertain. This CDR3 is 15 amino acids long. Deletions cut 0 bases from V and 5 bases from J, with 11 bases between. The germline CDR1 and CDR2 sequences are MNHEY and SMNVEV (reference sequence). CDR3 sequence reads: CASSLSFQARNTIYF. The CDR3 coding sequence is TGTGCCAGCAGTTTATCGTTCCAGGCACGAAACACCATATATTTT.

This clone was recorded a few times. The chain joins TRBV6-1 to TRBJ2-7; D unclear. This CDR3 region has 15 residues. The V gene's germline CDR1 is MNHNS and CDR2 SASEGT. Trimming pared 0 bases from V and 2 bases from J, leaving 11 bases between. The CDR3 DNA is TGTGCCAGCAGTGAAGCGGCAGGCCTCCCCTACGAGCAGTACTTC. Translation gives CASSEAAGLPYEQYF.